These 25 T cell receptor beta chains share one sample of origin, sequenced in a study of patients and donors after allogeneic stem cell transplantation. One entry per CDR3 protein, called by TCRdb with MiXCR from the RT-PCR reads. The sample carries some 960,000 distinct CDR3 sequences, 15% to 20% recorded once. Source material: blood, either unsorted or a sorted T cell fraction (not recorded which). Source of these receptors: a human donor who was either an allogeneic HSCT recipient or a stem cell or donor lymphocyte infusion donor (not recorded which). It is not recorded whose cells these are; they may come from a transplant donor.

This chain links TRBV30 with TRBJ2-5; TRBD2 matches at 7 bases. CDR1 and CDR2 from the germline V gene are GTSNPN and SVGIG (reference sequence). The CDR3 is made up of 14 amino acids. Trimming at V came to 7 bases and at J to 4 bases, leaving 12 bases not matched to a gene. In DNA, the CDR3 is TGTGCCTTGGGGGGGAGAAGGAATGGAGAGACCCAGTACTTC. Amino acid sequence: CALGGRRNGETQYF. The full variable domain, in which reference TRBV30 and TRBJ2-5 provide the parts outside the CDR3, is SQTIHQWPATLVQPVGSPLSLECTVEGTSNPNLYWYRQAAGRGLQLLFYSVGIGQISSEVPQNLSASRPQDRQFILSSKKLLLSDSGFYLCALGGRRNGETQYFGPGTRLLVL.

V usage is TRBV5-1 and J usage is TRBJ2-2; D is perhaps TRBD2 (5 bases). There are 18 residues in the CDR3. Trimming pared 7 bases from V and 0 bases from J, leaving 22 bases between. Germline CDR1 and CDR2: SGHRS and YFSETQ. The CDR3, as DNA: TGCGCCAGCTCCGCGGGTAGCAGGACCGCTGCGAACACCGGGGAGCTGTTTTTT. This codes for CASSAGSRTAANTGELFF.

V and J are TRBV12-3 or TRBV12-4 and TRBJ1-1, with unresolved D. This CDR3 comprises 13 residues. Trimming removed 7 bases at V and 8 bases at J, with 17 bases between. CDR3 amino acids: CASIAVSGQEAFF. The CDR3 nucleotides are TGTGCCAGCATTGCCGTTAGTGGTCAAGAAGCTTTCTTT.

The chain uses TRBV20-1 and TRBJ2-5, with 9 positions matching TRBD2. V was clipped by 0 bases and J by 5 bases; unmatched bases: 10. CDR1 is DFQATT, CDR2 SNEGSKA, per germline (reference sequence). The CDR3 totals 16 residues. CDR3 loop: CSARDTLAGRGETQYF. In DNA form, the CDR3 reads TGCAGTGCTAGAGATACCCTAGCGGGAAGGGGGGAGACCCAGTACTTC.

This chain links TRBV7-8 with TRBJ2-7, with D perhaps given as TRBD1 or TRBD2 (5 bases each). V was trimmed by 3 bases and J by 5 bases, leaving 20 bases between them. This CDR3 is built from 16 residues. CDR1 is SGHVS, CDR2 FQNEAQ, per germline. The CDR3 nucleotides read TGTGCCAGCAGCTTGGCCCTGGGGACCAAAGCCCACGAGCAGTACTTC. Translated, it gives CASSLALGTKAHEQYF.

This chain joins TRBV5-4 and TRBJ2-3; unclear D gene. Germline V gene data show CDR1 as SGHNT and CDR2 as YYREEE (reference sequence). This CDR3 has 16 residues. Trimming took 3 bases from V and 0 from J, leaving 14 bases between them. In DNA form, the CDR3 reads TGTGCCAGCAGCTCGTTGTCCAGACCCAGCACAGATACGCAGTATTTT. Protein product: CASSSLSRPSTDTQYF.

This clonotype turned up a few times. The chain uses TRBV27 and TRBJ1-1, with D unresolved. CDR3 size: 14 residues. Looked up from germline, CDR1 is MNHEY and CDR2 is SMNVEV (reference sequence). V was pared by 2 bases and J by 3 bases, with 10 bases between. This chain's CDR3 is CASSLSPEDTEAFF. CDR3 nucleotides: TGTGCCAGCAGTTTAAGCCCGGAGGACACTGAAGCTTTCTTT.

There are a few counts of this clonotype. J is TRBJ2-1 and V is TRBV6-2 or TRBV6-3, with a possible D match to TRBD2 (5 bases). The CDR3 is 15 residues long. The V and J ends lost 1 base and 9 bases respectively, with 16 bases between them. The germline CDR1 and CDR2 sequences are MNHEY and SVGEGT. CDR3 loop: CASSYWLSAAGEQFF. CDR3 in DNA: TGTGCCAGCAGTTACTGGCTTAGCGCCGCGGGTGAGCAGTTCTTC.

This clonotype was counted between two and nine times. The J gene is TRBJ2-3, the V gene TRBV24-1; TRBD2 agrees at 13 bases. The V segment lost 7 bases and the J segment 1 base; nucleotides outside the gene matches: 7. The CDR3 consists of 17 residues. From germline, CDR1 is KGHDR and CDR2 SFDVKD. The CDR3 sequence is CATRGLAGVGGTDTQYF. Written as DNA, the CDR3 is TGTGCCACCAGAGGACTAGCGGGAGTTGGTGGCACAGATACGCAGTATTTT.

This sequence joins TRBV12-3 or TRBV12-4 and TRBJ1-6; a possible D gene is TRBD1 (5 bases). The CDR3 is made up of 15 amino acids. The V gene lost 6 bases and the J gene lost 7 bases, with 16 bases spanning the gap. The CDR3 reads CASSPARGRNSPLHF. CDR3 bases: TGTGCCAGCAGCCCTGCCCGGGGACGGAATTCACCCCTCCACTTT.

A few counts support this clonotype. The rearrangement uses TRBV7-9 and TRBJ1-2; no clear D. The germline V gene encodes CDR1 SEHNR and CDR2 FQNEAQ (reference sequence). V lost 8 bases and J lost 0, with 10 bases in between. CDR3 size: 13 residues. The DNA of the CDR3 is TGTGCCAGCTCAGAAACTCCTAACTATGGCTACACCTTC. Translated, it gives CASSETPNYGYTF.

In its sample, this clonotype was seen a few times. The V and J genes are TRBV20-1 and TRBJ1-1; weak D call: TRBD1 (6 bases). This CDR3 has 13 amino acids. Trimming stripped 2 bases from V and 1 base from J, with 8 bases between. In germline, CDR1 is DFQATT, CDR2 SNEGSKA (reference sequence). In DNA, the CDR3 is TGCAGTGCTAGATCGGACAGGAACACTGAAGCTTTCTTT. It specifies CSARSDRNTEAFF.

This clonotype was counted many times. The J gene is TRBJ2-5, the V gene TRBV4-1; D is possibly TRBD1 (6 bases). The CDR3 runs to 16 residues. Trimming removed 0 bases from V and 0 bases from J, with 11 bases in between. The germline gives CDR1 MGHRA, CDR2 YSYEKL. The DNA of the CDR3 is TGCGCCAGCAGCCAAGATCAGGGGTCCCACCAAGAGACCCAGTACTTC. Its translation is CASSQDQGSHQETQYF.

The genes are TRBV11-2 and TRBJ2-3; 10 nucleotides agree with TRBD1. After removal of 5 bases from V and 4 bases from J, the junction contained 12 bases not matched to a gene. The CDR3 consists of 17 residues. From germline, CDR1 is SGHAT and CDR2 FQNNGV. For the CDR3, the DNA is TGTGCCAGCAGCGCCCCTTTCGACAGGGGGCGTCCAGATACGCAGTATTTT. Residues: CASSAPFDRGRPDTQYF.

This clonotype was seen more than once but under ten times. This chain connects TRBV2 to TRBJ2-7; no definite D call. The CDR3 consists of 11 residues. Germline lookup yields CDR1 SNHLY and CDR2 FYNNEI. V dropped 8 bases and J dropped 7 bases, with 12 bases sitting between them. CDR3 loop: CASRRTMEQYF. The CDR3 bases are TGTGCCAGCCGGCGCACCATGGAGCAGTACTTC.

The rearrangement links TRBV28 to TRBJ2-3, with 11 nucleotides matching TRBD2. The CDR3 consists of 16 residues. V lost 3 bases to trimming and J lost 5 bases; unmatched junction nucleotides: 7. Germline loops: CDR1 MDHEN, CDR2 SYDVKM. The CDR3 DNA reads as TGTGCCAGCAGTTTTAGCGGGAGGGCCCGGGGAGATACGCAGTATTTT. Its protein product is CASSFSGRARGDTQYF.

The sample holds a few counts of this clonotype. The V and J genes are TRBV7-8 and TRBJ2-1; unclear D gene. Germline assignment: CDR1 SGHVS and CDR2 FQNEAQ. V lost 3 bases and J 4 bases, leaving 10 bases between the germline ends. The CDR3 contains 14 residues. CDR3 sequence: CASSFGRKYNEQFF. The CDR3 DNA sequence: TGTGCCAGCAGCTTCGGGCGGAAATACAATGAGCAGTTCTTC.

This clonotype was counted a few times. CDR3 residues: CASSWGDRVSYTF. Here the CDR3 DNA reads TGTGCCAGCAGCTGGGGGGACAGGGTGAGCTACACCTTC. V gene TRBV5-6 combines with J gene TRBJ1-2; 9 bases match TRBD1. V gave up 3 bases and J gave up 9 bases; unmatched junction bases: 6. The CDR3 extends over 13 amino acids. The V gene's germline CDR1 is SGHDT and CDR2 YYEEEE.

This clonotype was observed a few times. The chain couples TRBV6-1 to TRBJ2-7; D unresolved. Germline CDR1 reads MNHNS; CDR2 reads SASEGT. V lost 8 bases and J lost 2, with 19 bases in between. This CDR3 is built from 15 residues. The CDR3: CASSLKTGKTYEQYF. The CDR3 region has the DNA TGTGCCAGCTCCTTAAAAACCGGCAAGACCTACGAGCAGTACTTC.

The chain has TRBV4-2 and TRBJ2-7; TRBD1 is a possible D gene (6 bases). With 0 bases removed from V and 6 bases from J, the gap between germline ends came to 15 bases. The CDR3 has 15 amino acids. Germline V gene data show CDR1 as LGHNA and CDR2 as YNFKEQ. The chain's CDR3 is CASSQEEGGHGEQYF. The CDR3 bases are TGTGCCAGCAGCCAAGAAGAAGGGGGACACGGCGAGCAGTACTTC.

This clonotype was recorded a few times. V and J are TRBV12-3 or TRBV12-4 and TRBJ2-1, with D hard to call. Trimming took off 0 bases at V and 8 bases at J, with 11 bases between the two ends. The CDR3 covers 14 residues. Here the CDR3 reads CASSLAALNHEQFF. The CDR3 region has the DNA TGTGCCAGCAGTTTAGCGGCCCTGAACCATGAGCAGTTCTTC.

This clonotype was seen more than once but under ten times. The chain joins TRBV20-1 to TRBJ2-5; 9 nucleotides agree with TRBD2. The CDR3 runs 15 residues. Germline V gives CDR1 DFQATT, CDR2 SNEGSKA (reference sequence). J lost 2 bases, V lost 0 bases, and 4 bases had no gene match. Written as DNA, the CDR3 is TGCAGTGCTAGAGATATGCGGGGGGGTCAAGAGACCCAGTACTTC. The encoded protein is CSARDMRGGQETQYF.

A remark on this clonotype: The junction and the germline gene differ at one end; a read error may be behind it. For the CDR3, the DNA is TGTGCCAGCAGATTAGGCGGGGCCTCTTTTGGGGAGCAGTTCTTC. Translation: CASRLGGASFGEQFF. The chain recombines TRBV7-9 with TRBJ2-1; D possibly corresponds to TRBD2 (6 bases). The CDR3 contains 15 residues. From germline, CDR1 is SEHNR and CDR2 FQNEAQ (reference sequence).

The gene calls are TRBV2 and TRBJ2-1, with a possible D match to TRBD2 (6 bases). Trimming removed 6 bases at V and 15 bases at J, with 18 bases between. The CDR3 covers 12 residues. Germline V gives CDR1 SNHLY, CDR2 FYNNEI. The CDR3, as DNA: TGTGCCAGCAGGGGGGGTACCCCGCTGAGGTTCTTC. It translates to CASRGGTPLRFF.

This clonotype showed up just a few times. The CDR3 nucleotides are TGTGCCAGCAGTCGGGGGACAGGTCCGAACACCGGGGAGCTGTTTTTT. It encodes CASSRGTGPNTGELFF. The chain couples TRBV12-3 or TRBV12-4 to TRBJ2-2, with 8 nucleotides matching TRBD1. V trimming: 5 bases; J trimming: 0 bases; junction bases outside the gene matches: 5. This CDR3 comprises 16 residues.